This T cell receptor (beta chain) originates from a study of monozygotic twins with inflammatory bowel disease. General study points: IBD patients shared fewer clonotypes with others than healthy twins, especially with disease activity. IBD patients showed reduced TCRbeta diversity (inverse Simpson) versus healthy co-twins.

For every donor, one blood sample of over 2 ml was drawn. TCRalpha and TCRbeta cDNA went through two nested PCRs of around 15 and 10 cycles. TCRdb re-called the 5' RACE reads and catalogs CDR3 proteins one per entry, DNA excluded. This listing includes fewer than 550,000 distinct CDR3 sequences. Germline loops: CDR1 ENHRY, CDR2 SYGVKD. This CDR3 comprises 12 residues. Concerning this clonotype: As yet, its antigen is unknown.

V and J are TRBV10-3 and TRBJ2-7; the TCRdb D gene call, TRBD1, has no DNA to confirm it. This sequence was found in a human donor with ulcerative colitis or Crohn's disease, or a healthy co-twin of an affected twin (not recorded which). Sample: blood. This CDR3 reads CAISQGAGGQYF.